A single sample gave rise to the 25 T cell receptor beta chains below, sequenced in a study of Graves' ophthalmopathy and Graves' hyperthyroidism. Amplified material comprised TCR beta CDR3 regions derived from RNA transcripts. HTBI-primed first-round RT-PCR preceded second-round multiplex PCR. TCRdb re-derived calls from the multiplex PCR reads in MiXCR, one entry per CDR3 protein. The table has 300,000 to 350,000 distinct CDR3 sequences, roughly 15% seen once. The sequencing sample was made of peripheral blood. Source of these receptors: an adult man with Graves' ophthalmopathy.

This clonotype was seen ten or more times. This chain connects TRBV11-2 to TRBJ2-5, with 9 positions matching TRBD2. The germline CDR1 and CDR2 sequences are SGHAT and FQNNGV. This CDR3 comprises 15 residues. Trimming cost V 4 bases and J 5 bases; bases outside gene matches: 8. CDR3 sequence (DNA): TGTGCCAGCAGCTCCCATAGCGGGAGTCGGGAGACCCAGTACTTC. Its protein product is CASSSHSGSRETQYF.

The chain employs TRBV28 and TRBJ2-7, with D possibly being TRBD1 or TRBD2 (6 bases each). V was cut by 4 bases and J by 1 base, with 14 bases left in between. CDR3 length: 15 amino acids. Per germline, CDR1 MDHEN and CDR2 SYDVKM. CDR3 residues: CASSYDRRGSYEQYF. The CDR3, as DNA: TGTGCCAGCAGTTACGACAGGAGGGGTTCCTACGAGCAGTACTTC.

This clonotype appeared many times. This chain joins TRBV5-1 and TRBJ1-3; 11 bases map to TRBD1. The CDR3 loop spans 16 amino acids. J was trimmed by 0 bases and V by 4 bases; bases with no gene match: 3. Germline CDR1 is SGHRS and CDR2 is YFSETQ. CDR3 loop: CASSGGTGGSGNTIYF. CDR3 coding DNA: TGCGCCAGCAGCGGAGGGACAGGGGGCTCTGGAAACACCATATATTTT.

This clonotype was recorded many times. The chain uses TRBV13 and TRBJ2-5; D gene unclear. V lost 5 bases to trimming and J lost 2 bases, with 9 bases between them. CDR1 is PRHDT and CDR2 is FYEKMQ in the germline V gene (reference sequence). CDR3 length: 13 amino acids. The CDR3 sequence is CASSQRTQETQYF. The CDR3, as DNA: TGTGCCAGCAGCCAGAGAACTCAAGAGACCCAGTACTTC.

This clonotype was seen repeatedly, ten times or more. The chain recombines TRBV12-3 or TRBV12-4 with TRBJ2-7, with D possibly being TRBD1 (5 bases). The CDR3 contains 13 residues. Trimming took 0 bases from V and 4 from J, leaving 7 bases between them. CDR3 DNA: TGTGCCAGCAGTTTAGCGGCAGGGTACGAGCAGTACTTC. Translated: CASSLAAGYEQYF.

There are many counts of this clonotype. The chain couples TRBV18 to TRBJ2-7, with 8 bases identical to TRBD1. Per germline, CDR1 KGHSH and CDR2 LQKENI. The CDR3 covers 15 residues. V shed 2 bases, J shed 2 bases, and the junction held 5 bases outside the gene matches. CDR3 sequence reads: CASSPETGVTYEQYF. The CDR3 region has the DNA TGTGCCAGCTCACCAGAGACAGGGGTAACCTACGAGCAGTACTTC.

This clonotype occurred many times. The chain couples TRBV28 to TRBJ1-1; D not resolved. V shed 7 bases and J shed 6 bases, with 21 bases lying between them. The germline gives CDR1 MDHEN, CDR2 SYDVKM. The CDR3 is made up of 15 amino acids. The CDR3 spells CASNSKRVARSEAFF. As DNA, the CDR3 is TGTGCCAGCAACTCCAAAAGGGTCGCCAGATCTGAAGCTTTCTTT.

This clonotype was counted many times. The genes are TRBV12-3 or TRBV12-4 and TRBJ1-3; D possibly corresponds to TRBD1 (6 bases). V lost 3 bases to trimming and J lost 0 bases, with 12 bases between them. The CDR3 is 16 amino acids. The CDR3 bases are TGTGCCAGCAGTTTGATCGGGGGCTACTCTGGAAACACCATATATTTT. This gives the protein CASSLIGGYSGNTIYF.

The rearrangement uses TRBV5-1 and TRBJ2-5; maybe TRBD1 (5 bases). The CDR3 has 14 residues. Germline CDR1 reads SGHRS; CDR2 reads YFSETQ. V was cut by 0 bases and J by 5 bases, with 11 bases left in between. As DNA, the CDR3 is TGCGCCAGCAGCTTGGGACAGATGAGGGAGACCCAGTACTTC. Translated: CASSLGQMRETQYF.

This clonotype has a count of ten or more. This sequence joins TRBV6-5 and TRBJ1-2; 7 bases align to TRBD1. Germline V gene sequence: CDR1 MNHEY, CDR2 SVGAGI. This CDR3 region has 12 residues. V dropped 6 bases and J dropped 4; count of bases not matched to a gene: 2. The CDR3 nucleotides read TGTGCCAGCAGCACAGGGGCCTATGGCTACACCTTC. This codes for CASSTGAYGYTF.

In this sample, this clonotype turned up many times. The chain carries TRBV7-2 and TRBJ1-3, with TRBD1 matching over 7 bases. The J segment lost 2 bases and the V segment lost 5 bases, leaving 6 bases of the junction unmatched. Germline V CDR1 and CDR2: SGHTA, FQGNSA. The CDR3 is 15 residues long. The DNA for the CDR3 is TGTGCCAGCAGCCCAGCGACAGGGCCTGGAAACACCATATATTTT. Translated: CASSPATGPGNTIYF.

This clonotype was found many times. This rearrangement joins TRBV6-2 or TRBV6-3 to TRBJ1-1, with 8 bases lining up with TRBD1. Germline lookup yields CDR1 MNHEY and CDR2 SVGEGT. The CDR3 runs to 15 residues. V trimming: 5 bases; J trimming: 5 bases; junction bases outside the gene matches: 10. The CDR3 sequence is CASSTLTGEGTEAFF. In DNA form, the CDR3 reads TGTGCCAGCAGTACCCTGACAGGGGAGGGGACTGAAGCTTTCTTT.

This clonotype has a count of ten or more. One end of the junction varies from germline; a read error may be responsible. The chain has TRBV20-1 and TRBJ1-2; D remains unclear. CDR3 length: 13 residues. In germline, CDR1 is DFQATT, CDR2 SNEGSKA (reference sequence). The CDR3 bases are TGCAGTGCTAGAGACGTATTACACTATTGCTACACCTTC. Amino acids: CSARDVLHYCYTF.

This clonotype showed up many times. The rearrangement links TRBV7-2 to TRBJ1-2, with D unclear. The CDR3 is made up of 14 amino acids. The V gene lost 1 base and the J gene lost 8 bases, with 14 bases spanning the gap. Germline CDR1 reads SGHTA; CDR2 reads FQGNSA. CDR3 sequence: CASSLGGTAGGYTF. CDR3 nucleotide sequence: TGTGCCAGCAGCTTAGGTGGCACGGCCGGGGGCTACACCTTC.

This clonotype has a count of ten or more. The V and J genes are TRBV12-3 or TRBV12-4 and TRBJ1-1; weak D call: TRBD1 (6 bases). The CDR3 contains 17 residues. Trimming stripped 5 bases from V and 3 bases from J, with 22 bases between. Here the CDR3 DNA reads TGTGCCAGCAGTATAAGCAAGCAGGGGCACAGGTACACTGAAGCTTTCTTT. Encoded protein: CASSISKQGHRYTEAFF.

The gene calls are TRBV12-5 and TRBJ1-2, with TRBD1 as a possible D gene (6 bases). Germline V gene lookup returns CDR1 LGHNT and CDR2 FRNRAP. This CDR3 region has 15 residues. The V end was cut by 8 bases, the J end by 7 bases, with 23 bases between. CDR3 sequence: CASPREAGDWSGYTF. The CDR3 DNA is TGTGCTAGTCCGAGGGAGGCAGGGGACTGGAGTGGCTACACCTTC.

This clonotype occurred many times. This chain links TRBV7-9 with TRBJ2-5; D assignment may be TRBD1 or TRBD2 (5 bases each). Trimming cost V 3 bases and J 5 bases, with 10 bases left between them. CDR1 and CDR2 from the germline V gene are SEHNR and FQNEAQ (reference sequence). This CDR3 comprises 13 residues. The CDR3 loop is CASSLSREETQYF. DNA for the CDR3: TGTGCCAGCAGCTTGTCCAGGGAGGAGACCCAGTACTTC.

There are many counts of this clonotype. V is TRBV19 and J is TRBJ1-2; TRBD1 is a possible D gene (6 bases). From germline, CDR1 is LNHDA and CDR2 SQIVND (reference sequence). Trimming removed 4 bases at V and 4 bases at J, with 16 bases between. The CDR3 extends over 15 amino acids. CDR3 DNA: TGTGCCAGTAGTACCCAGACAGGTAAAGGCTATGGCTACACCTTC. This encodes CASSTQTGKGYGYTF.

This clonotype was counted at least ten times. CDR3 region: CASSRGEAPETQYF. DNA of the CDR3: TGTGCCAGCAGCCGGGGGGAGGCTCCGGAGACCCAGTACTTC. The V gene is TRBV28, the J gene TRBJ2-5; 7 bases fit TRBD2. This CDR3 spans 14 amino acids. From germline, CDR1 is MDHEN and CDR2 SYDVKM. Germline trimming cut 6 bases from V and 5 bases from J; bases unmatched to any gene: 9.

The CDR3 region has the DNA TGTGCCAGCCGGGGTTTACACTCGAACACTGAAGCTTTCTTT. This encodes CASRGLHSNTEAFF. The chain joins TRBV28 to TRBJ1-1; no firm D call. CDR1 is MDHEN, CDR2 SYDVKM, per germline. Trimming removed 8 bases from V and 1 base from J, with 14 bases in between. This CDR3 is built from 14 residues. The whole variable domain, remainder taken from reference TRBV28 and TRBJ1-1, is DVKVTQSSRYLVKRTGEKVFLECVQDMDHENMFWYRQDPGLGLRLIYFSYDVKMKEKGDIPEGYSVSREKKERFSLILESASTNQTSMYLCASRGLHSNTEAFFGQGTRLTVV.

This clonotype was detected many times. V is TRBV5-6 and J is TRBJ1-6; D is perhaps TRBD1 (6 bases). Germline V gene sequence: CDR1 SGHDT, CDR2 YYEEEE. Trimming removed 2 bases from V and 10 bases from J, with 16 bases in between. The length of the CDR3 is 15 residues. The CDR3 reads CASSLEQGPGSPLHF. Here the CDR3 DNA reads TGTGCCAGCAGCTTAGAACAGGGACCCGGATCACCCCTCCACTTT.

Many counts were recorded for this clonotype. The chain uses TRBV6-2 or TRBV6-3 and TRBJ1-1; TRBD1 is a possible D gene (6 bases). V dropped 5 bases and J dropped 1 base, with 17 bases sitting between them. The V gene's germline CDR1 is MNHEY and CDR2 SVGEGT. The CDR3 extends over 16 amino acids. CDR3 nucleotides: TGTGCCAGCAGTCGATACGGGGGCATTGAGAACACTGAAGCTTTCTTT. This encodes CASSRYGGIENTEAFF.

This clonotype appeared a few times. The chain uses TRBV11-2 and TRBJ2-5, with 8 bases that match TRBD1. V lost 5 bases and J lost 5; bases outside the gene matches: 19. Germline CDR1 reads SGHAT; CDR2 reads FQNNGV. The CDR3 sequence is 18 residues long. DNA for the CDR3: TGTGCCAGCAGCCTAGGGTGGGGTCTCGGACAGGGAGTGGAGACCCAGTACTTC. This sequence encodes CASSLGWGLGQGVETQYF.

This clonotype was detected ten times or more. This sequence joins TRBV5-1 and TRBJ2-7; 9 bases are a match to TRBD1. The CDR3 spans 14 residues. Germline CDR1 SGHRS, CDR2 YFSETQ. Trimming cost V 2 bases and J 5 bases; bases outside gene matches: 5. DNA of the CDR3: TGCGCCAGCAGCTTTGAGACAGGGGGTGACGAGCAGTACTTC. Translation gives CASSFETGGDEQYF.

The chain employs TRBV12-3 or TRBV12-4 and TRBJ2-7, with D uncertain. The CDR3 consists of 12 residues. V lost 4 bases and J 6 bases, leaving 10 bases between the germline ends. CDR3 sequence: CASSSRVSEQYF. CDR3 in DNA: TGTGCCAGCAGTTCCAGAGTTAGCGAGCAGTACTTC.